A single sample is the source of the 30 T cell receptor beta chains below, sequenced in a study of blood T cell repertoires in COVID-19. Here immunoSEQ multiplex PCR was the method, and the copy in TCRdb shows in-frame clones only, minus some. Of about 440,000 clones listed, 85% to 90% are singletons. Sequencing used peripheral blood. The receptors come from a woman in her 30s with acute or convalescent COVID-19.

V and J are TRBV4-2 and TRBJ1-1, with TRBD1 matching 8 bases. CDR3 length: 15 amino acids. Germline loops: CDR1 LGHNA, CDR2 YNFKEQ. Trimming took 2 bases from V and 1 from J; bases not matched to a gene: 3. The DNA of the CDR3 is TGTGCCAGCAGCCAAAATCAGGGGGCGAACACTGAAGCTTTCTTT. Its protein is CASSQNQGANTEAFF.

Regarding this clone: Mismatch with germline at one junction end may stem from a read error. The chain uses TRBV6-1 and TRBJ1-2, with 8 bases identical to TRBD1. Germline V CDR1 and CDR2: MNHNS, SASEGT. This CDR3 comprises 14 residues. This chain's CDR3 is CASTPRQGRDGYAF. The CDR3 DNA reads TGTGCCAGCACCCCCCGACAGGGGAGAGATGGCTACGCCTTC.

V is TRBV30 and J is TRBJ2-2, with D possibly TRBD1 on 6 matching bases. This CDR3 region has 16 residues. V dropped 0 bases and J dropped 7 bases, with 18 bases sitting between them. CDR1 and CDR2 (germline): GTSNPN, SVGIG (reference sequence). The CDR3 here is CAWSVGYRVNGGELFF. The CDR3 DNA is TGTGCCTGGAGTGTCGGCTACAGGGTAAATGGCGGGGAGCTGTTTTTT.

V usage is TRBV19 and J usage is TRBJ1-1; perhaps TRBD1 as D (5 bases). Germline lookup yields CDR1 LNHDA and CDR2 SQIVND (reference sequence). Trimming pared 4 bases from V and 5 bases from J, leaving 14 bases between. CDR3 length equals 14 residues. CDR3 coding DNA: TGTGCCAGTAGTAAAAACCAGGGAAGGACTGAAGCTTTCTTT. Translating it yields CASSKNQGRTEAFF.

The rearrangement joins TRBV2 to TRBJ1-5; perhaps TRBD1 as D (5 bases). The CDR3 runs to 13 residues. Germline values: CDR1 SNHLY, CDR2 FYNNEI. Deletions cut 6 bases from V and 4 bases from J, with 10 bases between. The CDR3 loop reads CASRRDWNQPQHF. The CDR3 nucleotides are TGTGCCAGCAGAAGGGACTGGAATCAGCCCCAGCATTTT.

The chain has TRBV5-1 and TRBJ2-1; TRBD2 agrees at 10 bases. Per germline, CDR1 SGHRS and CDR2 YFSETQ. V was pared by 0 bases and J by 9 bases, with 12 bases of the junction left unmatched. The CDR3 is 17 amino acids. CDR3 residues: CASSLARSGGAVGEQFF. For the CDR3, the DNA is TGCGCCAGCAGCTTGGCCCGCAGCGGGGGGGCCGTGGGTGAGCAGTTCTTC.

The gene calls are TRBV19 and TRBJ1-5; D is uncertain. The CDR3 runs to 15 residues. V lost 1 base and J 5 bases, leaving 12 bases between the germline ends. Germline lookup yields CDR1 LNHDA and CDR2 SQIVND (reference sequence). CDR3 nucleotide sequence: TGTGCCAGTAGTATAGCCGCCGGAAGCGATCAGCCCCAGCATTTT. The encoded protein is CASSIAAGSDQPQHF.

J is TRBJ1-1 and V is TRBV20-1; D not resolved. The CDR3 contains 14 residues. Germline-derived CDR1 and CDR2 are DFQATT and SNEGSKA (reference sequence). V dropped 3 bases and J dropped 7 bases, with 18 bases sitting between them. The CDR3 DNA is TGCAGTGCTAGTGAGGGCCCTAAAAAAGGTGAAGCTTTCTTT. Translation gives CSASEGPKKGEAFF.

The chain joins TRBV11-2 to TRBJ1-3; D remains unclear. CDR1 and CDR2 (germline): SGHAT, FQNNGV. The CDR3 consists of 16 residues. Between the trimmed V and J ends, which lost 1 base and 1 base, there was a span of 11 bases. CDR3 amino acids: CASSLVRPGSGNTIYF. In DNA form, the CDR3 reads TGTGCCAGCAGCTTAGTGCGTCCGGGATCTGGAAACACCATATATTTT.

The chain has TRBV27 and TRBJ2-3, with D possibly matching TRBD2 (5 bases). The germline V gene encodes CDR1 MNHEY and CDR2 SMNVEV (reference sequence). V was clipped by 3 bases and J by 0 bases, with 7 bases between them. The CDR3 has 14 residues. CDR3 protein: CASSLRTSTDTQYF. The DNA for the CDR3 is TGTGCCAGCAGTTTGCGGACTAGCACAGATACGCAGTATTTT.

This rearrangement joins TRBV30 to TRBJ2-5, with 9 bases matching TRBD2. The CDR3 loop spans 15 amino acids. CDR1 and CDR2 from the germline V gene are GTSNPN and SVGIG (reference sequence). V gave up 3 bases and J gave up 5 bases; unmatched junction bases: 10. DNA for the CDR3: TGTGCCTGGAGAAGTCGGGCGGGGGGGCTGGAGACCCAGTACTTC. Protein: CAWRSRAGGLETQYF.

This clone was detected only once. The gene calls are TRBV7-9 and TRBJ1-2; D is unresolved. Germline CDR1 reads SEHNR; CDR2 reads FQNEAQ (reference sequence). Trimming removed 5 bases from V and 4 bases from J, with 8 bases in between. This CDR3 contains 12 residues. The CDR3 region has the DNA TGTGCCAGCAGCCAAAGCTTCTATGGCTACACCTTC. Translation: CASSQSFYGYTF.

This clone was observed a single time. Here the CDR3 DNA reads TGTGCCAGCAGTTTCGGACTAGCTAATTCCCATGAGCAGTTCTTC. Encoded protein: CASSFGLANSHEQFF. The rearrangement joins TRBV6-5 to TRBJ2-1; TRBD2 agrees at 8 bases. The germline V gene has CDR1 MNHEY and CDR2 SVGAGI. This CDR3 is built from 15 residues. V was clipped by 4 bases and J by 8 bases; unmatched bases: 10.

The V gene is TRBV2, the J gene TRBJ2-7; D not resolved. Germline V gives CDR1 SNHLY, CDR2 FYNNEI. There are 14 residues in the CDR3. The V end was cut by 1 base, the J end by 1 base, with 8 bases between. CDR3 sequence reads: CASSEDVQSYEQYF. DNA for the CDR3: TGTGCCAGCAGTGAAGACGTACAATCCTACGAGCAGTACTTC.

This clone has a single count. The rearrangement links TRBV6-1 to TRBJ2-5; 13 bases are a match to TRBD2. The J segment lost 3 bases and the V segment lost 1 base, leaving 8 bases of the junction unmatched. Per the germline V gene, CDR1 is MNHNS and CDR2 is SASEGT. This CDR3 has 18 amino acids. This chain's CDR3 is CASSEGAGTSGEKETQYF. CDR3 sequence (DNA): TGTGCCAGCAGTGAAGGTGCTGGGACTAGCGGGGAAAAAGAGACCCAGTACTTC.

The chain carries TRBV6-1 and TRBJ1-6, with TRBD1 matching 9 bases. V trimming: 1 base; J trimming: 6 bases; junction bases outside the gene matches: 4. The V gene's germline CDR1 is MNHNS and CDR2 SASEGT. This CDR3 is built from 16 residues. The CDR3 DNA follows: TGTGCCAGCAGTGAAGGGACAGGGGCTTCTAATTCACCCCTCCACTTT. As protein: CASSEGTGASNSPLHF.

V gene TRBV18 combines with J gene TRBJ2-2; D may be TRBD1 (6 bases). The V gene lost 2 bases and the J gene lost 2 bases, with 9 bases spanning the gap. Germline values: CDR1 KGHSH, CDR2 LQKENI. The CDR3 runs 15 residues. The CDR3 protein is CASSPGQINTGELFF. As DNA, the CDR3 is TGTGCCAGCTCACCAGGACAGATAAACACCGGGGAGCTGTTTTTT.

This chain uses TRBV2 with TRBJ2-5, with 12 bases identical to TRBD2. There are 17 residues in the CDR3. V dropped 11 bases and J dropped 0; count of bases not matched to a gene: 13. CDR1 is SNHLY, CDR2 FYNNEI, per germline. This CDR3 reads CASTGGTSGLYQETQYF. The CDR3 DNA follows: TGTGCCTCGACAGGAGGGACTAGCGGGCTGTACCAAGAGACCCAGTACTTC.

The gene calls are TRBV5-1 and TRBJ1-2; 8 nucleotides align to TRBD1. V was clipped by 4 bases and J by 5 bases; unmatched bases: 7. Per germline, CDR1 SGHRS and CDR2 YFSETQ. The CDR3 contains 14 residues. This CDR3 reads CASSPTGAGYGYTF. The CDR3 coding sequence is TGCGCCAGCAGCCCGACAGGGGCGGGGTATGGCTACACCTTC.

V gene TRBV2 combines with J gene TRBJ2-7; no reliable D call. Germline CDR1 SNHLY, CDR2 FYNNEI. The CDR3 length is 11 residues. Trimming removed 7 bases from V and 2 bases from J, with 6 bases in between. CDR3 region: CASTFAYEQYF. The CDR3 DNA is TGTGCCAGCACCTTCGCCTACGAGCAGTACTTC.

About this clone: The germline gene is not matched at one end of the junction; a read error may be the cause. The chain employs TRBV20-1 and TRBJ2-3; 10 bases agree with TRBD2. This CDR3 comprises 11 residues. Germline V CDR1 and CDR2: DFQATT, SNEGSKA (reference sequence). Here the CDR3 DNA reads TGCAGTACTAGCGGGGAAGATACGCAGTATTTT. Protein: CSTSGEDTQYF.

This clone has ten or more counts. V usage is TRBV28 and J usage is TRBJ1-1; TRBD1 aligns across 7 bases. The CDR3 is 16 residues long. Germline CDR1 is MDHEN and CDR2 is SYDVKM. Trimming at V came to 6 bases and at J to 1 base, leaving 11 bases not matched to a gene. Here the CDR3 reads CASSTPQGGKNTEAFF. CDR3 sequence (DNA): TGTGCCAGCAGCACACCCCAGGGGGGAAAGAACACTGAAGCTTTCTTT. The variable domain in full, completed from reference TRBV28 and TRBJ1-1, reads DVKVTQSSRYLVKRTGEKVFLECVQDMDHENMFWYRQDPGLGLRLIYFSYDVKMKEKGDIPEGYSVSREKKERFSLILESASTNQTSMYLCASSTPQGGKNTEAFFGQGTRLTVV.

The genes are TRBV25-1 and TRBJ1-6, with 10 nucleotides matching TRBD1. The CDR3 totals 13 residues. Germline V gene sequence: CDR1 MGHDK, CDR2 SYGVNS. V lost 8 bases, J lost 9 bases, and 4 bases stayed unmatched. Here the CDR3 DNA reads TGTGCCAGCTCCGGGACAGGGGTTTCACCCCTCCACTTT. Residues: CASSGTGVSPLHF.

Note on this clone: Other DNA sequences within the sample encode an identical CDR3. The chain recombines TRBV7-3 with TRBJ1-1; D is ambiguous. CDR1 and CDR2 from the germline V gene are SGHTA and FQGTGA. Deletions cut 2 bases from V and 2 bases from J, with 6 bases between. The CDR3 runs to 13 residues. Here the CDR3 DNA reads TGTGCCAGCAGCTTACAGGTTAACACTGAAGCTTTCTTT. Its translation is CASSLQVNTEAFF. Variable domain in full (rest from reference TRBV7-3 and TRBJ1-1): GAGVSQTPSNKVTEKGKYVELRCDPISGHTALYWYRQSLGQGPEFLIYFQGTGAADDSGLPNDRFFAVRPEGSVSTLKIQRTERGDSAVYLCASSLQVNTEAFFGQGTRLTVV.

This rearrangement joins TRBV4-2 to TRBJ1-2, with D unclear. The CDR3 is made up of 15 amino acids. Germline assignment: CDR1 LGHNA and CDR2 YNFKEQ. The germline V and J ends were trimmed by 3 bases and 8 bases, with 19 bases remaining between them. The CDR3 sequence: CASSQDLPSGEGYTF. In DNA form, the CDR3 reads TGTGCCAGCAGCCAGGACTTACCATCCGGGGAAGGCTACACCTTC.

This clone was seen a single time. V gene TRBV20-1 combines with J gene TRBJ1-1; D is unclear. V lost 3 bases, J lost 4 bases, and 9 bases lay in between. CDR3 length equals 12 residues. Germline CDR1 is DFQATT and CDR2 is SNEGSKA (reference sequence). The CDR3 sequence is CSASSAGTEAFF. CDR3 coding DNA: TGCAGTGCTAGTTCCGCGGGCACTGAAGCTTTCTTT.

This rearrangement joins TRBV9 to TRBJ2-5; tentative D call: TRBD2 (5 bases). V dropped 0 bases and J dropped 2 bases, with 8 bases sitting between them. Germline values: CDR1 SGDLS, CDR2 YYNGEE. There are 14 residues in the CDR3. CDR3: CASSVARGQETQYF. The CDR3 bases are TGTGCCAGCAGCGTAGCGAGAGGGCAAGAGACCCAGTACTTC.

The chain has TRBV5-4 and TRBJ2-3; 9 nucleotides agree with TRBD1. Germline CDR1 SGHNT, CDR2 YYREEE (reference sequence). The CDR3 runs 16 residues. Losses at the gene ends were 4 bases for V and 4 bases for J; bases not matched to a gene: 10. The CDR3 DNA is TGTGCCAGCAGCCCCCAGGGGGGACAGGGATCAGATACGCAGTATTTT. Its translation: CASSPQGGQGSDTQYF.

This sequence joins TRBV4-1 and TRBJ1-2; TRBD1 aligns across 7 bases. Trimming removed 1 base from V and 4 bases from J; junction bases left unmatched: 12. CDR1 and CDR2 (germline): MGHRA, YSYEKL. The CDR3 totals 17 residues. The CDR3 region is CASSQGVMPGGGYGYTF. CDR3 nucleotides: TGCGCCAGCAGCCAAGGAGTGATGCCAGGGGGAGGCTATGGCTACACCTTC.

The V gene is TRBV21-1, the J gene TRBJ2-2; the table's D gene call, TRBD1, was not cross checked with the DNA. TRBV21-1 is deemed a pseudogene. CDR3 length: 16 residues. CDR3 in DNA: TGTGCCAGCAGCAAAAAACGGGACAGGTCGGTCGGGGAGCTGTTTTTT. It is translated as CASSKKRDRSVGELFF.